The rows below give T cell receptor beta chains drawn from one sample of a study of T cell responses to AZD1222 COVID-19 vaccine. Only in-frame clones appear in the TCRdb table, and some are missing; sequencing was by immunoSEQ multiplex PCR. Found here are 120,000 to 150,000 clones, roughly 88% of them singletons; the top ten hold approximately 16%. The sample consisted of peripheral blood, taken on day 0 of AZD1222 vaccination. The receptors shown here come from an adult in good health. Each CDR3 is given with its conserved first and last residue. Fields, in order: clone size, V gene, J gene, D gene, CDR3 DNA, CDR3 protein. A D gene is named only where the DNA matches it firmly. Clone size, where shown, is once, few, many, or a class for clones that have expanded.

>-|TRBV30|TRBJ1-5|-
TGTGCCTGGAGCCCGGGTGGGCGTCAGCCCCAGCATTTT
CAWSPGGRQPQHF
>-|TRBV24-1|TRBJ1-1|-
TGTGCCACCAGTGAATCGGGTATGGGGGGAGCTTTCTTT
CATSESGMGGAFF
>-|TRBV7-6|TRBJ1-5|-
TGTGCCAGCAGCTTAGTCGGGGGCTTGGGTAGCAATCAGCCCCAGCATTTT
CASSLVGGLGSNQPQHF
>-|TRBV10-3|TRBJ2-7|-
TGTGCCATCAGGTCGTCCGACAGCTCCTACGAGCAGTACTTC
CAIRSSDSSYEQYF
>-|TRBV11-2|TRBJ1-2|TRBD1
TGTGCCAGCAAGGAATTACAGGGGTTCGGCTACACCTTC
CASKELQGFGYTF
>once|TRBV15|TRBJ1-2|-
TGTGCCACCAGCAGCAGGGTGAACTATGGCTACACCTTC
CATSSRVNYGYTF
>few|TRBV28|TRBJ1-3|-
TGTGCCAGCAGCCTTGGAAACACCATATATTTT
CASSLGNTIYF
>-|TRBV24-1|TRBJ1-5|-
TGTGCCACCAGTGACCAGACAGCCTATAGCAATCAGCCCCAGCATTTT
CATSDQTAYSNQPQHF
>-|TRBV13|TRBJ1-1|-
TGTGCCAGCAGCTTAGATAGGTACACGAACACTGAAGCTTTCTTT
CASSLDRYTNTEAFF
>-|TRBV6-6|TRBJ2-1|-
TGTGCCAGCAGTCCCGGGGTCAATGAGCAGTTCTTC
CASSPGVNEQFF
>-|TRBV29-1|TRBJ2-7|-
TGCAGCGTTGACACAGGGGGGGGCTCCTACGAGCAGTACTTC
CSVDTGGGSYEQYF
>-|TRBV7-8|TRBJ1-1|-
TGTGCCAGCAGCCCGAGGGCCGTTAACACTGAAGCTTTCTTT
CASSPRAVNTEAFF
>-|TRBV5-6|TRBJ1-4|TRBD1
TGTGCCAGCAGTTCCGGGACAGGGAATGAAAAACTGTTTTTT
CASSSGTGNEKLFF
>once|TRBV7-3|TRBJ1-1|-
TGTGCCAGCAGCTTATACGAGAACACTGAAGCTTTCTTT
CASSLYENTEAFF
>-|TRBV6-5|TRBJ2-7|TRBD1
TGTGCCAGCACAAATACAGGGGCCTACGAGCAGTACTTC
CASTNTGAYEQYF
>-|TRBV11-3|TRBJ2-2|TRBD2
TGTGCCAGCAGCTTCGGCGGGGGGGTTGAAACCGGGGAGCTGTTTTTT
CASSFGGGVETGELFF
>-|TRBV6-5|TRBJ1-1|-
TGTGCCAGCAGTTACGGGGTAGTAGTCAACACTGAAGCTTTCTTT
CASSYGVVVNTEAFF
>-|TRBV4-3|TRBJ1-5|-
TGCGCCAGCAGCCAAGGCTACAATCAGCCCCAGCATTTT
CASSQGYNQPQHF